This T cell receptor beta chain was profiled in a study of human T cells and chemical hapten exposure (dated by TCRdb to 2020 to 2022). In the study overall: For sensitization, 2% DPC in acetone was applied to a roughly 2 cm by roughly 2 cm area of upper inner arm skin. Twenty-nine alopecia patients gave blood for TCR sequencing at one to four time points (pre-sensitization, 2, 6 and 24 weeks). Most of the patients in the cohort were female, and the cohort covered alopecia areata with under or over 50% scalp involvement, alopecia totalis and alopecia universalis. Throughout the approximately 22-week study period, patients were also given weekly therapeutic DPC doses on the scalp. Blood was sampled from patients pre-sensitization (week 0) and at 2, 6 and about 24 weeks after DPC sensitization. Patch testing on the upper back used Finn chambers containing 0.01% DPC, with scoring done after 6 days according to International Contact Dermatitis Research Group standards. The libraries were sequenced as a pool, and the TCR yield per sample differed mostly because of small variations in library volumes within the pool. This study followed changes in the peripheral blood TCR repertoire in vivo during primary and secondary sensitization of alopecia patients to the hapten diphenylcyclopropenone (DPC).

Libraries came from RACE. Sequenced on a NextSeq 500. Library preparation attached unique molecular identifiers to individual cDNA molecules for quantitative, reproducible TCR counting. From each blood RNA sample, both TCR alpha and TCR beta chains were sequenced. For the original study's pipeline: Samples had a median of about 96,000 TCRs, with a range from about 23,224 to 750,000. The Decombinator software suite was used to annotate V, J and CDR3 in the TCR reads. To make PS versus PT1 abundance plots, every sample was subsampled to the same number of TCRs (28,000). Expanded TCRs were defined as absent before sensitization and observed at least eight times at the 2-week time point. The public reads were quality trimmed at Q25 with fastp and then assembled into clones with MiXCR by TCRdb, keeping productive beta chains. Rows with a matching CDR3 protein are joined into one entry that keeps the most common DNA and genes. The V and J calls, along with clone size, are taken from TCRdb and not from the paper's own processing. The sample table contains about 110,000 distinct CDR3 sequences; only one count was recorded for roughly a third of them. The leading ten clones occupy about 2.9% of the sample.

On the study overall, not on this receptor specifically: Patch test score was positively correlated with the number of PT1 expanded TCRs, with significance at thresholds 8, 16 and 32 but not at 4. DPC sensitization did not change how many TCRs were above 1 in 1000 frequency, and no evidence was found of alterations in global repertoire structure. Alopecia, a presumed autoimmune disease, was present in all patients, so the immune response of the patients might differ from that of healthy individuals. Significantly more large CDR3 similarity clusters were formed by expanded TCRs than by pre-sensitization or healthy control sets, consistent with antigen-driven responses. Repeated subsampling changed both the strength of the expansion versus patch-test correlation and the threshold at which the correlation became significant.

Spanning cysteine to phenylalanine, the CDR3 consists of 12 amino acids. Solely the CDR3 DNA is kept, with 36 bases framed from the first base. The germline V gene supplies CDR1 SGHTA and CDR2 FQGNSA. As to this clonotype: Its target antigen remains unknown. Base qualities were left out, and no much larger clone turns up one base away.

Sample time point, as interpreted from the label and publication: patch test 3, about 24 weeks after DPC sensitization. The treatment or condition label of this sample denotes: therapeutic diphenylcyclopropenone sensitization with weekly scalp DPC. At each patch-test visit, blood was drawn before the patch test was applied. Eligible patients were aged 18 to 70, diagnosed with alopecia, deemed suitable for DPC therapy, and excluded if pregnant. Total RNA was extracted from unfractionated whole blood that had been collected in Tempus Blood RNA tubes. This TCR was sampled from a man in his forties with alopecia areata. Some clones in this sample may be carry-over from other donors' samples. The sequence is built from TRBV7-2 and TRBJ2-3; the central 7 bases match TRBD1. This sample comprised whole blood, obtained in connection with sensitization to the hapten diphenylcyclopropenone (DPC). The nucleotide sequence is TGTGCTACGGGACAGCACACAGATACGCAGTATTTT. The translation is CATGQHTDTQYF. Where the CDR3 stops, the reference TRBV7-2 and TRBJ2-3 genes take over; the full variable domain is GAGVSQSPSNKVTEKGKDVELRCDPISGHTALYWYRQSLGQGLEFLIYFQGNSAPDKSGLPSDRFSAERTGGSVSTLTIQRTQQEDSAVYLCATGQHTDTQYFGPGTRLTVL.